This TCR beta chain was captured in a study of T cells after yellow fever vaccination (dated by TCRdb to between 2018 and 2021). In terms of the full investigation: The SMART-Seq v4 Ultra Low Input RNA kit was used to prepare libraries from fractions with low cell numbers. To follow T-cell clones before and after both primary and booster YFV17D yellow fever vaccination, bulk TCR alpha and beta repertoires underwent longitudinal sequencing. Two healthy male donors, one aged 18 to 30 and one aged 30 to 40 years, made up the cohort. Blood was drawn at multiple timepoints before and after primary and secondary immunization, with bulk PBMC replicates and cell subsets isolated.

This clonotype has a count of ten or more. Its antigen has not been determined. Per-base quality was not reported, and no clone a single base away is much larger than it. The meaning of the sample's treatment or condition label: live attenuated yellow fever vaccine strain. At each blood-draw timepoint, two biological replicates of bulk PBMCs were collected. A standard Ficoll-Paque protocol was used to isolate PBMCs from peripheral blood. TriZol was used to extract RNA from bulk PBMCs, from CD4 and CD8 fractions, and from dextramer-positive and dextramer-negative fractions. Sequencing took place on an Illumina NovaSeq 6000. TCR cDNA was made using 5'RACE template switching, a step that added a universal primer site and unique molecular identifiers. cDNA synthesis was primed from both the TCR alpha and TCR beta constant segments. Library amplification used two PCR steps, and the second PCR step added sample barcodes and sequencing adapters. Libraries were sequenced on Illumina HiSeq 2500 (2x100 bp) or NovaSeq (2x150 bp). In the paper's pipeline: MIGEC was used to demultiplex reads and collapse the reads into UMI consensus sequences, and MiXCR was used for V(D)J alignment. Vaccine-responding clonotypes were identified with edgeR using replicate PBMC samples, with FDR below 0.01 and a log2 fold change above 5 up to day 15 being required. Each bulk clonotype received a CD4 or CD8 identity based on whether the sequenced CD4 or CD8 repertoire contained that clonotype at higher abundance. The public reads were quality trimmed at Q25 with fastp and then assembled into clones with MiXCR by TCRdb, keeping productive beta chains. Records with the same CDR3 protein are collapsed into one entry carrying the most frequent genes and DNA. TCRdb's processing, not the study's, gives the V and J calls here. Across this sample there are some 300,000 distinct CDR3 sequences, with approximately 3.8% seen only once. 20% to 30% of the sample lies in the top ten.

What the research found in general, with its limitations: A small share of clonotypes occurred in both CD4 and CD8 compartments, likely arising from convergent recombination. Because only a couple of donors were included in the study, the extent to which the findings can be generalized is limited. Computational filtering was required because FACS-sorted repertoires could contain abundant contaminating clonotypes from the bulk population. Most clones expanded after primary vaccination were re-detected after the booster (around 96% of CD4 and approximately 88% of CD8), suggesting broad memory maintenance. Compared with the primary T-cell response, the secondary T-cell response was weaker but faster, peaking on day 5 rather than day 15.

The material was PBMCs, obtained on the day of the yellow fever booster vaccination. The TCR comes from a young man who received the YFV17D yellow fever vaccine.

For the CDR3, the sequence is CASSFHRATGELFF. The DNA reads TGCGCCAGCAGCTTTCACAGGGCCACCGGGGAGCTGTTTTTT. Recombination linked TRBV5-1 to TRBJ2-2; TRBD1 could be the D gene, as 6 bases match. Between the V and J ends, shortened by 2 bases and 4 bases respectively, the junction contains 9 bases. The CDR3 numbers 14 residues from cysteine through phenylalanine. The entry retains the CDR3 DNA only, 42 bases that are in frame from base 1. For CDR1 and CDR2, the germline V gene lists SGHRS and YFSETQ.